Shown below are 18 T cell receptor beta chains from a single sample sequenced in a study of Graves' ophthalmopathy and Graves' hyperthyroidism. The authors amplified TCR beta CDR3 regions from RNA transcripts. Second-round multiplex PCR followed a first-round RT-PCR using HTBI primers. TCRdb itself ran the multiplex PCR reads through MiXCR, one entry per CDR3 protein. The repertoire includes approximately 500,000 distinct CDR3 sequences, around an eighth of them detected once, and 9.5% to 10% sits in the top ten. Sequenced sample: blood. These receptors originate from a woman aged 25 to 39 with Graves' ophthalmopathy.

This clonotype has just one count. The rearrangement uses TRBV6-1 and TRBJ2-7, with D unresolved. The CDR3 spans 15 residues. V was clipped by 3 bases and J by 0 bases, with 12 bases between them. The germline V gene encodes CDR1 MNHNS and CDR2 SASEGT. The DNA for the CDR3 is TGTGCCAGCAGTGAGGAGACCATAATCTCCTACGAGCAGTACTTC. It encodes CASSEETIISYEQYF.

This clonotype was picked up many times. The rearrangement uses TRBV11-2 and TRBJ2-7; D gene ambiguous. V was cut by 3 bases and J by 6 bases, with 15 bases left in between. The germline V gene has CDR1 SGHAT and CDR2 FQNNGV. CDR3 size: 14 residues. The CDR3 loop reads CASSFGRLAFEQYF. CDR3 DNA: TGTGCCAGCAGCTTCGGCCGACTGGCTTTCGAGCAGTACTTC.

This clonotype was seen many times. A much bigger clone sits one base away, suggesting this may be a read error. This chain links TRBV7-3 with TRBJ2-4; no definite D call. The germline V gene has CDR1 SGHTA and CDR2 FQGTGA. The CDR3 loop spans 16 amino acids. CDR3 nucleotides: TGTGCCAGCAGCCCGCAGGCCCCCGCCGGCAAAAACATTAAGTACTTC. Protein: CASSPQAPAGKNIKYF.

This clonotype was picked up many times. The chain combines TRBV2 with TRBJ1-2; tentative D call: TRBD1 (6 bases). The V gene lost 3 bases and the J gene lost 8 bases, with 16 bases spanning the gap. This CDR3 comprises 14 residues. In germline, CDR1 is SNHLY, CDR2 FYNNEI. The CDR3 sequence: CASSEGLGTSGYTF. CDR3 sequence (DNA): TGTGCCAGCAGTGAGGGGCTAGGGACAAGCGGCTACACCTTC. Variable domain in full (rest from reference TRBV2 and TRBJ1-2): EPEVTQTPSHQVTQMGQEVILRCVPISNHLYFYWYRQILGQKVEFLVSFYNNEISEKSEIFDDQFSVERPDGSNFTLKIRSTKLEDSAMYFCASSEGLGTSGYTFGSGTRLTVV.

This clonotype has ten or more counts. This chain uses TRBV6-1 with TRBJ1-2; D is unclear. This CDR3 comprises 14 residues. V dropped 1 base and J dropped 6 bases, with 12 bases sitting between them. CDR1 is MNHNS and CDR2 is SASEGT in the germline V gene. As DNA, the CDR3 is TGTGCCAGCAGTGAAGTAGGAGTTCGGAATGGCTACACCTTC. This translates into CASSEVGVRNGYTF.

The chain has TRBV5-6 and TRBJ2-7; D ambiguous. The V gene lost 3 bases and the J gene lost 0 bases, with 13 bases spanning the gap. CDR3 length: 15 residues. Looked up from germline, CDR1 is SGHDT and CDR2 is YYEEEE. The DNA of the CDR3 is TGTGCCAGCAGCTCCCGGGTCAAGAGCTCCTACGAGCAGTACTTC. It is translated as CASSSRVKSSYEQYF. Together with reference TRBV5-6 and TRBJ2-7, the CDR3 gives the full variable domain: DAGVTQSPTHLIKTRGQQVTLRCSPKSGHDTVSWYQQALGQGPQFIFQYYEEEERQRGNFPDRFSGHQFPNYSSELNVNALLLGDSALYLCASSSRVKSSYEQYFGPGTRLTVT.

The chain combines TRBV2 with TRBJ1-2; TRBD1 agrees at 9 bases. Germline V gives CDR1 SNHLY, CDR2 FYNNEI. V lost 8 bases and J lost 0; bases outside the gene matches: 10. This CDR3 contains 16 residues. This CDR3 reads CASPQTGGPANYGYTF. CDR3 bases: TGTGCCAGCCCCCAGACAGGGGGTCCAGCTAACTATGGCTACACCTTC.

This clonotype appeared many times. J is TRBJ1-5 and V is TRBV20-1; possibly TRBD1 for D (5 bases). The CDR3 covers 17 residues. Germline assignment: CDR1 DFQATT and CDR2 SNEGSKA (reference sequence). Trimming left V 6 bases short and J 3 bases short, with 24 bases between. The CDR3 reads CSAPRGRGWGYNQPQHF. The CDR3 DNA sequence: TGCAGTGCGCCGAGGGGACGGGGATGGGGCTACAATCAGCCCCAGCATTTT.

A few counts support this clonotype. CDR3 coding DNA: TGTGCCAGCAGTTCCGCCGACAGTCTCGGTAACTATGGCTACACCTTC. Translated: CASSSADSLGNYGYTF. The rearrangement joins TRBV6-5 to TRBJ1-2, with D perhaps TRBD1 (5 bases). There are 16 residues in the CDR3. V lost 4 bases and J 1 base, leaving 16 bases between the germline ends. Germline assignment: CDR1 MNHEY and CDR2 SVGAGI.

This clonotype was counted a few times. For the CDR3, the DNA is TGTGCCAGCAGTTTCGACGGGGTCCCGGGGACTGAAGCTTTCTTT. As protein: CASSFDGVPGTEAFF. The chain uses TRBV12-3 or TRBV12-4 and TRBJ1-1; D not resolved. The CDR3 loop spans 15 amino acids. Trimming left V 3 bases short and J 5 bases short, with 16 bases between.

The rearrangement uses TRBV15 and TRBJ2-7, with 8 bases identical to TRBD1. This CDR3 comprises 15 residues. The germline CDR1 and CDR2 sequences are LNHNV and YYDKDF (reference sequence). The V and J ends lost 0 bases and 6 bases, in that order; junction bases with no gene match: 7. The CDR3 sequence: CATSRDRTGRPEQYF. As DNA, the CDR3 is TGTGCCACCAGCAGAGATCGGACAGGGAGGCCCGAGCAGTACTTC. The variable domain in full, with the rest retrieved from reference TRBV15 and TRBJ2-7, is DAMVIQNPRYQVTQFGKPVTLSCSQTLNHNVMYWYQQKSSQAPKLLFHYYDKDFNNEADTPDNFQSRRPNTSFCFLDIRSPGLGDTAMYLCATSRDRTGRPEQYFGPGTRLTVT.

Of note for this clonotype: A single base separates this from a much larger clone, so it may be a read error. No conserved phenylalanine or tryptophan is present at the end of the CDR3, so a read error is the likely explanation. The DNA of the CDR3 is TGCAGCGTTGGGACAGGCTGGACCCGAGGCTATGGCTACACCTAC. Translation: CSVGTGWTRGYGYTY. This rearrangement joins TRBV29-1 to TRBJ1-2; TRBD1 matches at 7 bases. CDR3 length: 15 residues. The J segment lost 4 bases and the V segment lost 4 bases, leaving 12 bases of the junction unmatched. CDR1 and CDR2 (germline): SQVTM, ANQGSEA.

In its sample, this clonotype was seen a few times. J is TRBJ2-5 and V is TRBV4-2; 10 nucleotides agree with TRBD2. V lost 4 bases to trimming and J lost 5 bases; unmatched junction nucleotides: 13. The CDR3 spans 17 residues. CDR1 is LGHNA, CDR2 YNFKEQ, per germline. The CDR3 nucleotides are TGTGCCAGCAGCCCACAGGCTAGCGGGGGCCTAGGGGAGACCCAGTACTTC. Residues: CASSPQASGGLGETQYF.

This clonotype showed up many times. This chain uses TRBV6-1 with TRBJ1-2; 8 positions agree with TRBD1. The germline gives CDR1 MNHNS, CDR2 SASEGT. The CDR3 extends over 14 amino acids. J gave up 3 bases and V 5 bases, and 5 bases lay outside the gene matches. For the CDR3, the DNA is TGTGCCAGCAGTAAGGGACAGGCCCACTATGGCTACACCTTC. It translates to CASSKGQAHYGYTF.

The sample holds many counts of this clonotype. This sequence joins TRBV6-1 and TRBJ1-6, with D possibly matching TRBD1 (5 bases). Trimming pared 10 bases from V and 0 bases from J, leaving 13 bases between. The CDR3 is 15 residues long. CDR1 and CDR2 from the germline V gene are MNHNS and SASEGT. CDR3 nucleotides: TGTGCCACCTCCGCAGGGATCTCCTATAATTCACCCCTCCACTTT. Its protein product is CATSAGISYNSPLHF.

In its sample, this clonotype was seen a few times. The chain recombines TRBV28 with TRBJ1-2; D unclear. This CDR3 comprises 14 residues. The germline V and J ends were trimmed by 5 bases and 2 bases, with 12 bases remaining between them. Germline V gene lookup returns CDR1 MDHEN and CDR2 SYDVKM. DNA of the CDR3: TGTGCCAGCAGTCCTCATACCGGGAACTATGGCTACACCTTC. Protein product: CASSPHTGNYGYTF.

This chain links TRBV15 with TRBJ2-2, with 9 bases fitting TRBD2. The length of the CDR3 is 16 residues. The V gene's germline CDR1 is LNHNV and CDR2 YYDKDF (reference sequence). Unmatched junction bases numbered 7, after V lost 8 bases and J lost 0 bases. For the CDR3, the DNA is TGTGCCACCCACGAAAGGACTAGCGCGAACACCGGGGAGCTGTTTTTT. This sequence encodes CATHERTSANTGELFF.

This clonotype was counted ten times or more. The rearrangement links TRBV20-1 to TRBJ2-2; 7 positions match TRBD1. The CDR3 runs 14 residues. Germline V gene lookup returns CDR1 DFQATT and CDR2 SNEGSKA (reference sequence). Trimming at V came to 1 base and at J to 6 bases, leaving 5 bases not matched to a gene. The CDR3, as DNA: TGCAGTGCTAGAGTGACAGGGTCGGCCGGGGAGCTGTTTTTT. It translates to CSARVTGSAGELFF.